This is a list of T cell receptor beta chains from one sample in a study of identical twins. TCRdb called the 5' RACE reads again in MiXCR, with one record for every CDR3 protein. The sample holds hundreds of thousands of distinct CDR3 sequences, roughly 18% seen once. This sample also appeared in a second study, on T cells expressing NK-cell markers.

Sequencing was carried out using PBMCs. The receptors derive from a young woman in good health. Both conserved end residues are part of each CDR3. D genes are given only for firm matches. The size field is filled for only some rows; it gives once, few, many or a size class.

abundance: -
j_gene: TRBJ2-3
v_gene: TRBV6-5
d_gene: -
CDR3nt: TGTGCCAGCAGTTACCTAGGTGTGGCCCGAGATACGCAGTATTTT
CDR3aa: CASSYLGVARDTQYF

abundance: few
j_gene: TRBJ2-5
v_gene: TRBV10-3
d_gene: -
CDR3nt: TGTGCCATCAGTGAGTCTGGGATGGCCAGGCCCCAGTACTTC
CDR3aa: CAISESGMARPQYF

abundance: -
j_gene: TRBJ2-1
v_gene: TRBV5-1
d_gene: -
CDR3nt: TGCGCCAGCAGCTTGGAAGCGGAGTCCGATGAGCAGTTCTTC
CDR3aa: CASSLEAESDEQFF

abundance: few
j_gene: TRBJ2-5
v_gene: TRBV7-2
d_gene: -
CDR3nt: TGTGCCAGCAGCTTAGGAAGTCTAGCAGAGACCCAGTACTTC
CDR3aa: CASSLGSLAETQYF

abundance: -
j_gene: TRBJ2-7
v_gene: TRBV5-6
d_gene: -
CDR3nt: TGTGCCAGCACCTACCGGGTCGGACTCGCTAACTACGAGCAGTACTTC
CDR3aa: CASTYRVGLANYEQYF

abundance: few
j_gene: TRBJ2-5
v_gene: TRBV15
d_gene: -
CDR3nt: TGTGCCACCAGCAGAGATGACGCAGAGACCCAGTACTTC
CDR3aa: CATSRDDAETQYF

abundance: few
j_gene: TRBJ2-1
v_gene: TRBV11-1
d_gene: -
CDR3nt: TGTGCCAGCAGCGCTGGACTGAACGAGCACAATGAGCAGTTCTTC
CDR3aa: CASSAGLNEHNEQFF

abundance: -
j_gene: TRBJ1-2
v_gene: TRBV6-5
d_gene: -
CDR3nt: TGTGCCAGCAGTTACCCGGGCTCAGGGGCTCCCTATGGCTACACCTTC
CDR3aa: CASSYPGSGAPYGYTF

abundance: -
j_gene: TRBJ2-5
v_gene: TRBV12-3/TRBV12-4
d_gene: -
CDR3nt: TGTGCCAGCACCTTGGGACTCAAGGAGACCCAGTACTTC
CDR3aa: CASTLGLKETQYF

abundance: -
j_gene: TRBJ2-3
v_gene: TRBV7-9
d_gene: -
CDR3nt: TGTGCCAGCACCCCCTTAGTGGGGGGGCCTGAGGGGGATACGCAGTATTTT
CDR3aa: CASTPLVGGPEGDTQYF

abundance: -
j_gene: TRBJ2-5
v_gene: TRBV20-1
d_gene: -
CDR3nt: TGCAGTGCTAGGAAGCTAGCCGGGGAGACCCAGTACTTC
CDR3aa: CSARKLAGETQYF

abundance: -
j_gene: TRBJ2-7
v_gene: TRBV10-1
d_gene: -
CDR3nt: TGCGCCAGCAGTGAGGCCCGAGCCTACGAGCAGTACTTC
CDR3aa: CASSEARAYEQYF

abundance: many
j_gene: TRBJ2-5
v_gene: TRBV12-3/TRBV12-4
d_gene: -
CDR3nt: TGTGCCAGCAGCACATCAGAGACCCAGTACTTC
CDR3aa: CASSTSETQYF

abundance: -
j_gene: TRBJ2-5
v_gene: TRBV12-3/TRBV12-4
d_gene: TRBD1
CDR3nt: TGTGCCAGCAGTTCGACAGGGGGCGCGACCCAGTACTTC
CDR3aa: CASSSTGGATQYF

abundance: -
j_gene: TRBJ2-6
v_gene: TRBV6-2/TRBV6-3
d_gene: -
CDR3nt: TGTGCCAGCAGTCCCAGGACTCCGTGGGATGGGGCCAACGTCCTGACTTTC
CDR3aa: CASSPRTPWDGANVLTF

abundance: -
j_gene: TRBJ2-3
v_gene: TRBV11-2
d_gene: TRBD2
CDR3nt: TGTGCCAGCAGCCCCCGGACTAGCGGGAAGACAGATACGCAGTATTTT
CDR3aa: CASSPRTSGKTDTQYF

abundance: -
j_gene: TRBJ2-7
v_gene: TRBV12-3/TRBV12-4
d_gene: TRBD2
CDR3nt: TGTGCCAGCAGTCCATTCACTAGCGGGAGTGGCGAGCAGTACTTC
CDR3aa: CASSPFTSGSGEQYF

abundance: -
j_gene: TRBJ1-1
v_gene: TRBV5-5
d_gene: -
CDR3nt: TGTGCCAGCAGCTTGTGGACCGAGACTGAAGCTTTCTTT
CDR3aa: CASSLWTETEAFF

abundance: -
j_gene: TRBJ2-1
v_gene: TRBV20-1
d_gene: TRBD2
CDR3nt: TGCAGCGCCCAGCGGGAGGGGGGTGAGCAGTTCTTC
CDR3aa: CSAQREGGEQFF

abundance: -
j_gene: TRBJ2-7
v_gene: TRBV6-2/TRBV6-3
d_gene: -
CDR3nt: TGTGCCAGCAGGTCTTTCGGGGCTAAATCCTCCTACGAGCAGTACTTC
CDR3aa: CASRSFGAKSSYEQYF

abundance: few
j_gene: TRBJ2-1
v_gene: TRBV12-3/TRBV12-4
d_gene: TRBD2
CDR3nt: TGTGCCAGCGGGCGGGAGGGCCCTTACAATGAGCAGTTCTTC
CDR3aa: CASGREGPYNEQFF

abundance: -
j_gene: TRBJ1-5
v_gene: TRBV7-9
d_gene: TRBD1
CDR3nt: TGTGCCAGCAGCACGGGACAGGGCTTTCAGCCCCAGCATTTT
CDR3aa: CASSTGQGFQPQHF

abundance: many
j_gene: TRBJ2-1
v_gene: TRBV9
d_gene: TRBD2
CDR3nt: TGTGCCAGCAGCGTAGGGAACCTAGCGGGAGGTGTCGATGAGCAGTTCTTC
CDR3aa: CASSVGNLAGGVDEQFF

abundance: few
j_gene: TRBJ1-2
v_gene: TRBV20-1
d_gene: -
CDR3nt: TGCAGTGCTAGAGATCTGAAGGTGTTCCACTATGGCTACACCTTC
CDR3aa: CSARDLKVFHYGYTF

abundance: -
j_gene: TRBJ2-3
v_gene: TRBV10-3
d_gene: -
CDR3nt: TGTGCCATCGGCCTGACTAGTCCCACAGATACGCAGTATTTT
CDR3aa: CAIGLTSPTDTQYF

abundance: few
j_gene: TRBJ2-3
v_gene: TRBV7-3
d_gene: -
CDR3nt: TGTGCCAGCAGCTTAAGGGACTCGAATACGCAGTATTTT
CDR3aa: CASSLRDSNTQYF

abundance: once
j_gene: TRBJ1-2
v_gene: TRBV2
d_gene: -
CDR3nt: TGTGCCAGCGCAGGGCAACACACTAACTATGGCTACACCTTC
CDR3aa: CASAGQHTNYGYTF

abundance: -
j_gene: TRBJ1-6
v_gene: TRBV12-3/TRBV12-4
d_gene: -
CDR3nt: TGTGCCAGCAGTCCAATCAATAATTCACCCCTCCACTTT
CDR3aa: CASSPINNSPLHF

abundance: few
j_gene: TRBJ2-1
v_gene: TRBV27
d_gene: TRBD2
CDR3nt: TGTGCCAGCAGTCCAGAGGGACTAGCGGGAGGTTTCCCACCCATCTACAATGAGCAGTTCTTC
CDR3aa: CASSPEGLAGGFPPIYNEQFF

abundance: -
j_gene: TRBJ2-1
v_gene: TRBV12-3/TRBV12-4
d_gene: TRBD2
CDR3nt: TGTGCCAGCAGTCCCGGGGGGGCCATGCTTGAGCAGTTCTTC
CDR3aa: CASSPGGAMLEQFF

abundance: few
j_gene: TRBJ1-4
v_gene: TRBV12-3/TRBV12-4
d_gene: -
CDR3nt: TGTGCCAGCAGACAGGGAGGGGAAAAACTGTTTTTT
CDR3aa: CASRQGGEKLFF

abundance: -
j_gene: TRBJ1-1
v_gene: TRBV5-1
d_gene: -
CDR3nt: TGCGCCAGCAGCTTGAGTTGGGGGACAATATACGAAGCTTTCTTT
CDR3aa: CASSLSWGTIYEAFF

abundance: few
j_gene: TRBJ2-7
v_gene: TRBV12-3/TRBV12-4
d_gene: -
CDR3nt: TGTGCCAGCAGTTTTAACAGCGAGCAGTACTTC
CDR3aa: CASSFNSEQYF

abundance: few
j_gene: TRBJ2-7
v_gene: TRBV15
d_gene: -
CDR3nt: TGTGCCACCAGCAGAGTTCTAACCGAGCAGTACTTC
CDR3aa: CATSRVLTEQYF

abundance: few
j_gene: TRBJ1-5
v_gene: TRBV7-2
d_gene: -
CDR3nt: TGTGCCAGCAGCTCTTATGGGGGCGCGGCTCAGCCCCAGCATTTT
CDR3aa: CASSSYGGAAQPQHF

abundance: -
j_gene: TRBJ2-5
v_gene: TRBV3-1
d_gene: -
CDR3nt: TGTGCCAGCGCGAACGCGGAGAGGTACCAAGAGACCCAGTACTTC
CDR3aa: CASANAERYQETQYF

abundance: -
j_gene: TRBJ2-5
v_gene: TRBV29-1
d_gene: -
CDR3nt: TGCAGCGTTGAAGTGGAGGGGGCCGGGAGTCAGGAGACCCAGTACTTC
CDR3aa: CSVEVEGAGSQETQYF

abundance: -
j_gene: TRBJ1-5
v_gene: TRBV5-1
d_gene: -
CDR3nt: TGCGCCAGCAGCTTGGCCTCAGGGTTCAATCAGCCCCAGCATTTT
CDR3aa: CASSLASGFNQPQHF

abundance: many
j_gene: TRBJ1-1
v_gene: TRBV12-3/TRBV12-4
d_gene: -
CDR3nt: TGTGCCAGCATCCGCGAATTGAACACTGAAGCTTTCTTT
CDR3aa: CASIRELNTEAFF

abundance: few
j_gene: TRBJ2-1
v_gene: TRBV6-8
d_gene: TRBD2
CDR3nt: TGTGCCAGCAGTTACTCGACTAGCGGGAGGGCCATGCCCCCATACAATGAGCAGTTCTTC
CDR3aa: CASSYSTSGRAMPPYNEQFF

abundance: few
j_gene: TRBJ2-7
v_gene: TRBV6-5
d_gene: -
CDR3nt: TGTGCCAGCAGTTACGACGGCGCCTACGAGCAGTACTTC
CDR3aa: CASSYDGAYEQYF

abundance: -
j_gene: TRBJ2-1
v_gene: TRBV12-3/TRBV12-4
d_gene: TRBD2
CDR3nt: TGTGCCAGCAGTTTATTTGGCGGGAGAGAATCCTACAATGAGCAGTTCTTC
CDR3aa: CASSLFGGRESYNEQFF

abundance: few
j_gene: TRBJ2-1
v_gene: TRBV12-3/TRBV12-4
d_gene: -
CDR3nt: TGTGCCAGCGGGTTCGGGAACAATGAGCAGTTCTTC
CDR3aa: CASGFGNNEQFF

abundance: -
j_gene: TRBJ1-1
v_gene: TRBV20-1
d_gene: TRBD1
CDR3nt: TGCAGTGCTAGTCCAGGGGGGCGGAACACTGAAGCTTTCTTT
CDR3aa: CSASPGGRNTEAFF

abundance: many
j_gene: TRBJ1-4
v_gene: TRBV6-1
d_gene: TRBD1
CDR3nt: TGTGCCAGCAGCAATAGACAGGGTACTAATGAAAAACTGTTTTTT
CDR3aa: CASSNRQGTNEKLFF

abundance: -
j_gene: TRBJ2-3
v_gene: TRBV20-1
d_gene: -
CDR3nt: TGCAGTGCTATGGACCCGGGGAGAGATACGCAGTATTTT
CDR3aa: CSAMDPGRDTQYF

abundance: few
j_gene: TRBJ2-1
v_gene: TRBV12-3/TRBV12-4
d_gene: -
CDR3nt: TGTGCCAGCCCGGATCCCCGTACCCTAAATGAGCAGTTCTTC
CDR3aa: CASPDPRTLNEQFF

abundance: many
j_gene: TRBJ2-1
v_gene: TRBV7-9
d_gene: TRBD2
CDR3nt: TGTGCCAGCAGCCAAGGACTAGCCTACAATGAGCAGTTCTTC
CDR3aa: CASSQGLAYNEQFF

abundance: -
j_gene: TRBJ2-7
v_gene: TRBV3-1
d_gene: -
CDR3nt: TGTGCCAGCAGCCAAGATCGAGGGCAGGGGTCCTACGAGCAGTACTTC
CDR3aa: CASSQDRGQGSYEQYF

abundance: -
j_gene: TRBJ1-3
v_gene: TRBV12-3/TRBV12-4
d_gene: -
CDR3nt: TGTGCCAGCAGTAGGACCTCTGGAAACACCATATATTTT
CDR3aa: CASSRTSGNTIYF

abundance: -
j_gene: TRBJ2-1
v_gene: TRBV12-3/TRBV12-4
d_gene: -
CDR3nt: TGTGCCAGCAGCAAGAGACATGGGGGTAACAATGAGCAGTTCTTC
CDR3aa: CASSKRHGGNNEQFF

abundance: -
j_gene: TRBJ2-3
v_gene: TRBV5-1
d_gene: -
CDR3nt: TGCGCCAGCAGCTTGGCCAACTTGGGAGATACGCAGTATTTT
CDR3aa: CASSLANLGDTQYF

abundance: few
j_gene: TRBJ2-7
v_gene: TRBV7-9
d_gene: -
CDR3nt: TGTGCCAGCAGCTTAGATGGGGTTGTCTCCTACGAGCAGTACTTC
CDR3aa: CASSLDGVVSYEQYF

abundance: -
j_gene: TRBJ2-3
v_gene: TRBV5-1
d_gene: -
CDR3nt: TGCGCCAGCAGCTTAGGACAGCGGCCTAGCACAGATACGCAGTATTTT
CDR3aa: CASSLGQRPSTDTQYF

abundance: -
j_gene: TRBJ2-5
v_gene: TRBV7-6
d_gene: -
CDR3nt: TGTGCCAGCAGACAGAGAGGGAGCCAAGAGACCCAGTACTTC
CDR3aa: CASRQRGSQETQYF

abundance: -
j_gene: TRBJ2-7
v_gene: TRBV18
d_gene: TRBD1
CDR3nt: TGTGCCAGCACGTCCGACAGGGGACTCGAGCAGTACTTC
CDR3aa: CASTSDRGLEQYF

abundance: few
j_gene: TRBJ2-1
v_gene: TRBV20-1
d_gene: -
CDR3nt: TGCAGTGCTGACGACTCGCCCTATGAGCAGTTCTTC
CDR3aa: CSADDSPYEQFF

abundance: few
j_gene: TRBJ2-7
v_gene: TRBV3-1
d_gene: -
CDR3nt: TGTGCCAGCAGTCAGGGCGGCTCCTTCTCCTACGAGCAGTACTTC
CDR3aa: CASSQGGSFSYEQYF

abundance: few
j_gene: TRBJ2-1
v_gene: TRBV5-1
d_gene: -
CDR3nt: TGCGCCAGCAGCTTGTCGTCGAGCGGAGCCTACAATGAGCAGTTCTTC
CDR3aa: CASSLSSSGAYNEQFF